This is a list of T cell receptor beta chains from one sample in a study of blood T cell repertoires in COVID-19. TCRdb's copy holds only in-frame clones and misses some; the assay was immunoSEQ multiplex PCR. The sample records around 180,000 clones, roughly 77% being singletons. The sample was PBMCs or T cells enriched from blood (not recorded which). The receptor set was obtained from a woman aged 45 to 65 with acute COVID-19. Both conserved end residues are part of each CDR3. A clone size is listed for some rows: how often the clone was seen (once, few, many), or a class if it is expanded.

V gene	J gene	clone size	CDR3 protein
TRBV5-4	TRBJ1-2	few	CASSTRGRGNYGYTF
TRBV28	TRBJ2-2	.	CASSPWGLAGPGELFF
TRBV3-1/TRBV3-2	TRBJ1-2	few	CASSQVLQGGYGYTF
TRBV28	TRBJ1-1	.	CASSRAGFEAFF
TRBV9	TRBJ2-1	.	CASSGGLAYNEQFF
TRBV12-3/TRBV12-4	TRBJ2-2	.	CASSPGTGELFF
TRBV19	TRBJ2-3	.	CASSIWDRGEDTQYF
TRBV11-2	TRBJ1-1	.	CASSPTSITEAFF
TRBV4-3	TRBJ1-6	.	CASSPYITGTGGSSSPLHF
TRBV6-5	TRBJ2-5	.	CASSAHSGRKETQYF
TRBV10-3	TRBJ2-5	.	CASRGQETQYF
TRBV4-3	TRBJ1-4	.	CASSQLMSGGSFTTNEKLFF
TRBV5-1	TRBJ1-5	.	CASSLASGNQPQHF
TRBV19	TRBJ2-2	many	CASSVLSIGELFF
TRBV12-5	TRBJ1-2	.	CASGLVPARGVGGYTF
TRBV5-1	TRBJ2-1	.	CASSLGGLAPGYEQFF
TRBV4-2	TRBJ1-6	.	CASSQGDRGNSPLHF
TRBV3-1/TRBV3-2	TRBJ1-4	.	CASSLYGQGNEKLFF
TRBV4-3	TRBJ1-5	.	CASSQDRGGGRGINQPQHF
TRBV7-7	TRBJ1-1	.	CASSRYLRDRGRVPEAFF
TRBV7-8	TRBJ2-2	.	CASSRRTGVLDGELFF
TRBV11-3	TRBJ2-3	.	CASSLGFGGGAPQYF
TRBV5-4	TRBJ2-2	.	CASSLDGTGELFF
TRBV7-7	TRBJ2-1	few	CASSPKGGGYNEQFF
TRBV28	TRBJ1-5	few	CASRTPSGGYQGQPQHF
TRBV28	TRBJ2-3	.	CASSLEGLAGGPDTQYF
TRBV6-4	TRBJ1-6	.	CASSELAGDNSPLHF
TRBV7-9	TRBJ1-1	.	CASSYGGENTEAFF
TRBV5-6	TRBJ2-3	.	CASSLLRGGADTQYF
TRBV3-1/TRBV3-2	TRBJ1-2	.	CASSQGQVGSGYTF
TRBV7-9	TRBJ1-3	.	CASSLMGLPSGNTIYF
TRBV4-1	TRBJ2-3	.	CASSQDLAGGRTDTQYF
TRBV7-3	TRBJ1-4	.	CASRPRVVTNEKLFF
TRBV28	TRBJ2-3	.	CASSSGSTDTQYF
TRBV20-1	TRBJ1-6	.	CSASPGLYNSPLHF
TRBV18	TRBJ1-2	.	CASSLPGTGTNGYTF
TRBV11-2	TRBJ1-1	once	CASSLEWRAPEAFF
TRBV18	TRBJ1-1	once	CASSPAGLNTEAFF
TRBV29-1	TRBJ2-5	once	CSLRQGRETQYF
TRBV5-4	TRBJ2-5	.	CASSLRGVQETQYF
TRBV3-1/TRBV3-2	TRBJ2-1	.	CASRTTSSGANEQFF
TRBV11-2	TRBJ1-6	.	CASSAATGFSPLHF
TRBV9	TRBJ2-5	.	CASSAQQGKETQYF
TRBV10-3	TRBJ2-1	.	CAISEPLQVKNEQFF
TRBV5-1	TRBJ2-5	.	CASSLTRTQYF
TRBV7-7	TRBJ2-2	once	CASSRDRGTGELFF
TRBV6-5	TRBJ2-6	.	CASTREQPAANVLTF
TRBV27	TRBJ2-1	.	CASSLSGAGVYNEQFF
TRBV19	TRBJ1-1	.	CATTDRVENTEAFF
TRBV27	TRBJ2-2	.	CASSLSGDTGELFF
TRBV6-5	TRBJ1-4	.	CASRGGRSFNEKLFF
TRBV28	TRBJ1-6	.	CASSTSRGQNSPLHF